The 18 T cell receptor beta chains below were found in one sample sequenced in a study of blood T cell repertoires in COVID-19. Repertoires were generated with immunoSEQ multiplex PCR, while TCRdb's copy carries only in-frame clones and drops some. The sample contains about 170,000 clones, just under 85% of which appear only once. Input material: peripheral blood. The receptors come from a man aged 35-49 years who had recovered from COVID-19.

J is TRBJ1-2 and V is TRBV9, with D possibly TRBD1 on 6 matching bases. The germline V gene encodes CDR1 SGDLS and CDR2 YYNGEE. The CDR3 spans 15 residues. Trimming removed 0 bases at V and 5 bases at J, with 14 bases between. CDR3 coding DNA: TGTGCCAGCAGCGTAGAGGAGGATGGGACATATGGCTACACCTTC. It yields the protein CASSVEEDGTYGYTF. Looking up the rest from reference TRBV9 and TRBJ1-2 gives the full variable domain: DSGVTQTPKHLITATGQRVTLRCSPRSGDLSVYWYQQSLDQGLQFLIQYYNGEERAKGNILERFSAQQFPDLHSELNLSSLELGDSALYFCASSVEEDGTYGYTFGSGTRLTVV.

The chain links TRBV7-9 to TRBJ2-3; 11 bases map to TRBD2. Germline V gene lookup returns CDR1 SEHNR and CDR2 FQNEAQ (reference sequence). The length of the CDR3 is 15 residues. The V segment lost 3 bases and the J segment 4 bases; nucleotides outside the gene matches: 3. CDR3 DNA sequence: TGTGCCAGCAGCTTCCTGACTAGCGGGGCAGATACGCAGTATTTT. This encodes CASSFLTSGADTQYF.

The chain links TRBV12-3 or TRBV12-4 to TRBJ1-1; maybe TRBD1 (5 bases). The V end lost 6 bases, the J end lost 6 bases, and 14 bases lay between the germline ends. The CDR3 totals 13 residues. CDR3 bases: TGTGCCAGCAGCTTTGGGGGAGGGGCTGAAGCTTTCTTT. Its translation: CASSFGGGAEAFF.

CDR3 loop: CASSSVSPGHWSYEQYF. For the CDR3, the DNA is TGTGCCAGCTCCAGTGTAAGTCCCGGACATTGGTCCTACGAGCAGTACTTC. The chain uses TRBV18 and TRBJ2-7, with D possibly matching TRBD1 (5 bases). The CDR3 runs 17 residues. V gave up 6 bases and J gave up 1 base, with 22 bases separating them. Germline loops: CDR1 KGHSH, CDR2 LQKENI.

This sequence joins TRBV4-3 and TRBJ2-7; no clear D gene. CDR3 length equals 15 residues. V was cut by 2 bases and J by 1 base, with 12 bases left in between. Germline V gene sequence: CDR1 LGHNA, CDR2 YSLEER. The CDR3 region has the DNA TGCGCCAGCAGCCAACAGACCTGGGCATCCTACGAGCAGTACTTC. This sequence encodes CASSQQTWASYEQYF.

The J gene is TRBJ2-5, the V gene TRBV9, with D perhaps TRBD2 (6 bases). The germline gives CDR1 SGDLS, CDR2 YYNGEE. The CDR3 has 15 amino acids. V was shortened by 0 bases and J by 2 bases, with 11 bases between the two germline ends. The CDR3 DNA sequence: TGTGCCAGCAGCGTAGGCGGGACGCAGCAAGAGACCCAGTACTTC. This encodes CASSVGGTQQETQYF.

This clone has just a few counts. The CDR3 nucleotides read TGTGCCAGCAGCTTGGACAGGAATTCACCCCTCCACTTT. Encoded protein: CASSLDRNSPLHF. The gene calls are TRBV5-4 and TRBJ1-6; D is perhaps TRBD1 (5 bases). Deletions cut 0 bases from V and 7 bases from J, with 5 bases between. The germline CDR1 and CDR2 sequences are SGHNT and YYREEE (reference sequence). The CDR3 has 13 amino acids.

V usage is TRBV19 and J usage is TRBJ2-1, with D tentatively TRBD2 (6 bases). V was cut by 2 bases and J by 6 bases, with 14 bases left in between. This CDR3 spans 15 amino acids. The germline V gene has CDR1 LNHDA and CDR2 SQIVND (reference sequence). The chain's CDR3 is CASSIRGTLGNEQFF. The CDR3 DNA sequence: TGTGCCAGTAGTATACGGGGGACCCTCGGCAATGAGCAGTTCTTC.

This chain connects TRBV27 to TRBJ2-6; TRBD1 aligns across 8 bases. V lost 2 bases and J lost 0; bases outside the gene matches: 3. The CDR3 has 17 amino acids. The germline V gene encodes CDR1 MNHEY and CDR2 SMNVEV (reference sequence). The CDR3 coding sequence is TGTGCCAGCAGTTTAGACAGGGGCGCCTCTGGGGCCAACGTCCTGACTTTC. Protein product: CASSLDRGASGANVLTF.

The chain is built from TRBV6-4 and TRBJ2-3; 8 bases are a match to TRBD2. V was pared by 2 bases and J by 4 bases, with 2 bases of the junction left unmatched. From germline, CDR1 is MRHNA and CDR2 SNTAGT. The CDR3 runs to 14 residues. Here the CDR3 DNA reads TGTGCCAGCAGTGACAACGGGGGGGCAGATACGCAGTATTTT. Translation: CASSDNGGADTQYF.

The J gene is TRBJ2-3, the V gene TRBV2; D gene ambiguous. V dropped 6 bases and J dropped 2 bases, with 12 bases sitting between them. This CDR3 contains 14 residues. Per the germline V gene, CDR1 is SNHLY and CDR2 is FYNNEI. DNA of the CDR3: TGTGCCAGCAGCCCGAACAGAGTCACAGATACGCAGTATTTT. Translation: CASSPNRVTDTQYF.

The chain links TRBV6-5 to TRBJ2-1; perhaps TRBD1 as D (6 bases). This CDR3 is built from 11 residues. Trimming took off 5 bases at V and 9 bases at J, with 8 bases between the two ends. The germline V gene encodes CDR1 MNHEY and CDR2 SVGAGI. This CDR3 is CASSTDSEQFF. The CDR3 DNA is TGTGCCAGCAGTACGGACAGTGAGCAGTTCTTC.

This chain links TRBV7-2 with TRBJ2-7; 9 bases are a match to TRBD2. From germline, CDR1 is SGHTA and CDR2 FQGNSA. J gave up 3 bases and V 4 bases, and 7 bases lay outside the gene matches. This CDR3 has 15 amino acids. CDR3 region: CASSSPRLAVYEQYF. CDR3 DNA: TGTGCCAGCAGCTCCCCGCGACTAGCGGTCTACGAGCAGTACTTC.

This chain joins TRBV6-5 and TRBJ2-7; TRBD1 matches 7 bases. Losses at the gene ends were 4 bases for V and 0 bases for J; bases not matched to a gene: 9. This CDR3 is built from 16 residues. In germline, CDR1 is MNHEY, CDR2 SVGAGI. The CDR3 coding sequence is TGTGCCAGCAGTTCAACAGAGGGGGCTAGCTCCTACGAGCAGTACTTC. It codes for CASSSTEGASSYEQYF.

This clone has a handful of counts. The chain is built from TRBV27 and TRBJ1-2; possible D gene TRBD1, 5 bases. This CDR3 has 13 amino acids. V lost 6 bases and J lost 8, with 16 bases in between. The germline V gene has CDR1 MNHEY and CDR2 SMNVEV (reference sequence). CDR3 protein: CASSYQGGDGYTF. In nucleotides, the CDR3 is TGTGCCAGCAGCTATCAAGGAGGGGACGGCTACACCTTC.

The rearrangement uses TRBV3-1 (or the pseudogene TRBV3-2) and TRBJ1-2, with TRBD1 matching over 7 bases. The CDR3 totals 14 residues. From germline, CDR1 is LGHDT and CDR2 YNNKEL (reference sequence). V lost 4 bases to trimming and J lost 3 bases; unmatched junction nucleotides: 5. CDR3 nucleotides: TGTGCCAGCAGCCGTACAGGGGCACACTATGGCTACACCTTC. Translated: CASSRTGAHYGYTF.

The J gene is TRBJ2-6, the V gene TRBV29-1; D is perhaps TRBD1 (5 bases). Trimming shortened V by 4 bases and J by 1 base, and 5 bases separated the two germline ends. This CDR3 contains 13 residues. CDR1 and CDR2 from the germline V gene are SQVTM and ANQGSEA. The CDR3 DNA reads as TGCAGCGTTGCAGGGTCTGGGGCCAACGTCCTGACTTTC. Translated, it gives CSVAGSGANVLTF.

The V gene is TRBV7-2, the J gene TRBJ2-5; perhaps TRBD1 as D (6 bases). V lost 2 bases and J lost 9, with 13 bases in between. From germline, CDR1 is SGHTA and CDR2 FQGNSA. The CDR3 consists of 13 residues. CDR3 sequence reads: CASSLMGQRAQYF. The CDR3 nucleotides are TGTGCCAGCAGCTTAATGGGACAACGGGCCCAGTACTTC.